This record looks at one T cell receptor (beta chain) sequence and its context. This clonotype was detected only a few times. Its antigen remains undetermined. Base qualities were left out, and no much larger clone turns up one base away. These data originate in a study of T cells after yellow fever vaccination (dated by TCRdb to between 2017 and 2020). In the study overall: The SMART-Seq v4 Ultra Low Input RNA kit was used to prepare libraries from fractions with low cell numbers. The cohort comprised two healthy male donors, one aged 18 to 30 and one aged 30 to 40 years. Blood was collected at multiple timepoints before and after primary and secondary immunization, and bulk PBMC replicates and cell subsets were isolated. Bulk TCR alpha and beta repertoires were sequenced longitudinally to track T-cell clones before and after primary and booster YFV17D yellow fever vaccination. Overall study outcomes, separate from this receptor: A small share of clonotypes was detected in both CD4 and CD8 compartments, with the overlap likely arising from convergent recombination. Only a couple of donors were included in the study, so the extent to which the findings can be generalized is limited. FACS-sorted repertoires could contain abundant contaminating clonotypes from the bulk population, so computational filtering was required. The secondary T-cell response was found to be weaker but faster than the primary response, with a peak reached on day 5 rather than on day 15. After the booster, most clones that had expanded after primary vaccination were detected again (nearly 98% of CD4 and around nine tenths of CD8), suggesting broad maintenance of memory.

Taken from the germline V gene (reference sequence), the CDR1 and CDR2 loops are SGHKS and YYEKEE. Spanning cysteine to phenylalanine, the CDR3 consists of 13 amino acids. Only the CDR3 part of the read is kept: 39 bases, read in frame from the first base. The V end loses 4 bases and the J end loses 5 bases, and a stretch of 13 bases separates them. The treatment or condition tag for this specimen amounts to: live attenuated yellow fever vaccine strain. A standard Ficoll-Paque protocol was used to isolate PBMCs from peripheral blood. Dynabeads CD4 and CD8 positive selection kits were used to isolate CD4 and CD8 T-cell fractions. RNA was extracted with TriZol from bulk PBMCs, CD4 and CD8 fractions, and dextramer-positive and dextramer-negative fractions. Sequenced using an Illumina NovaSeq 6000. Synthesis of TCR cDNA relied on 5'RACE template switching, a step that introduced a universal primer site along with unique molecular identifiers. Priming for cDNA synthesis came from both the TCR alpha and TCR beta constant segments. Library amplification involved two PCR steps, and the second step added sample barcodes and sequencing adapters. Sequencing of libraries was done on Illumina HiSeq 2500 (2x100 bp) or NovaSeq (2x150 bp). Concerning the study's data processing: MIGEC was used to demultiplex reads and collapse the reads into UMI consensus sequences, and MiXCR was used for V(D)J alignment. Using edgeR on replicate PBMC samples, clonotypes were called vaccine-responding if FDR was below 0.01 and the log2 fold change was above 5 up to day 15. Bulk clonotypes were assigned CD4 or CD8 identity according to which sequenced CD4 or CD8 repertoire held them at higher abundance. Using fastp at Q25 and MiXCR, TCRdb reprocessed the public reads and kept productive beta chains. Rows with one shared CDR3 protein collapse into an entry with the most common genes and DNA. The V and J calls were not made by the authors but by TCRdb's processing. The sample yields 340,000 or so distinct CDR3 sequences; around 13% were counted once. Roughly 3.1% of the sample lies in the top ten.

This TCR was recovered from a man aged 18 to 29 who received the YFV17D yellow fever vaccine. The sample here was CD4+ T cells sorted from PBMCs, taken 15 days after the yellow fever booster vaccination. The V gene is TRBV5-5 and the J gene is TRBJ2-7, with TRBD1 perhaps the D gene, on 5 matching bases. The CDR3 region: CASSRQSVDEQYF. The DNA sequence is TGTGCCAGCAGCCGACAGTCCGTGGACGAGCAGTACTTC.